A single T cell receptor beta chain is shown here with its context. This clone appeared a single time. The specificity of this receptor is unknown. It has no much larger one-base neighbor in the sample; base qualities were not kept. Patients with autoimmune disease history or receiving systemic immunosuppression were excluded from the trial. Peripheral blood for TCR sequencing was collected from all dose cohorts at baseline, on cycle 4 day 1, and on cycle 7 day 1. Samples came from an open-label, multicenter, first-in-human phase I dose-escalation trial of ivuxolimab. Adults with locally advanced or metastatic melanoma, renal cell, hepatocellular, or head and neck squamous cell carcinoma were enrolled in the trial. Before TCR sequencing, CD4+ T cells and CD8+ T cells were sorted from peripheral blood as separate populations. This record comes from a study of OX40 agonist ivuxolimab in advanced cancers. Study-wide context: Ivuxolimab was a fully human IgG2 agonistic monoclonal antibody targeting the costimulatory receptor OX40 (CD134). Intravenous ivuxolimab was administered to patients every 2 weeks at six dose levels: 0.01, 0.1, 0.3, 1.5, 3 and 10 mg/kg. Of the approximately 50 dose-escalation patients, hepatocellular carcinoma was present in approximately 20, melanoma in approximately 15, renal cell carcinoma in 9 and head and neck cancer in 9. In the dose-escalation cohort, approximately 83% of patients were male, and the mean age was 60 years with a range of roughly 20 to 79. Patients were allowed to have had prior anti-PD-1, anti-PD-L1 or anti-CTLA-4 therapy, and approximately 41% of the dose-escalation patients had previously received checkpoint inhibitors. Partial responses occurred in three dose-escalation patients: two with cutaneous melanoma and one with hepatocellular carcinoma. The point of sequencing TCRbeta in the periphery was to test whether ivuxolimab changed TCR sequence diversity and drove clonal T-cell expansion. The paper describes the monotherapy dose-escalation part (N ≈ 52 patients) of the phase I trial of ivuxolimab.

Genomic DNA was extracted from sorted cells for sequencing of the TCRbeta CDR3 region. TCRbeta CDR3 regions were sequenced using the immunoSEQ Assay. TCRdb provides this immuneACCESS table in a form limited to in-frame rearrangements. Some clones are lacking; in checked studies, under half of them reflect an unresolved V gene, and why the rest are absent is not known. For this sample the table gives just over 95,000 clones, of which 70% to 85% were detected only once. Of the sample, 3.8% falls within the top ten clones. General study outcomes and caveats: Partial responders in the 0.1-3.0 mg/kg groups had among the lowest normalized peripheral clonal expansion, especially among CD8+ T cells. At doses from 0.1 to 3.0 mg/kg, clonal expansion was seen in both CD4+ and CD8+ blood T cells between baseline and week 6. The antigen specificity of the clonally expanded peripheral T cells was not determined. After ivuxolimab, CD8+ T cells had more expanded clones than CD4+ T cells on average. Low levels of normalized T-cell clonal expansion were also seen in some patients who did not respond.

The CDR3 measures 14 amino acids from cysteine to phenylalanine. This entry keeps only the CDR3 DNA: 42 bases, framed from base 1. V is clipped by 5 bases and J by 1 base, and the sequence between their germline boundaries is 12 bases long. CDR1 and CDR2 (SEHNR, FQNEAQ) derive from the germline V gene (reference sequence). The origin of this receptor is an adult with an advanced solid tumor such as melanoma, head and neck, liver or kidney cancer. Sequencing was performed on CD4+ or CD8+ T cells sorted from blood, taken in a trial of the OX40 agonist ivuxolimab. This chain joins TRBV7-9 to TRBJ2-7, and TRBD1 may be the D gene, going by 6 matching bases. The CDR3 loop reads CASSPQGPSYEQYF. The nucleotide sequence is TGTGCCAGCAGCCCCCAGGGGCCGTCCTACGAGCAGTACTTC.